Listed below are T cell receptor beta chains from one sample, sequenced in a study of CD8+CD57+ T cells in acquired aplastic anemia. TCRdb re-called the reads with MiXCR, one entry per CDR3 protein. The sample has under 200,000 distinct CDR3 sequences, less than 50% seen once. Specimen: sorted CD4+, CD8+, or CD8+CD57+ T cells (not recorded which) from PBMCs. The source is a human donor with aplastic anemia. The conserved cysteine and the conserved F or W are not part of the CDR3 here. The order of the fields is CDR3 length, clone size, V gene, CDR3 protein. Clone size is not always given. Where it is, it says once, few, many or a class for expanded clones.

11 | many | TRBV7-9 | ASSLQEGTEAF
10 | NA | TRBV2 | ASSDSNSPLH
16 | few | TRBV3-1 | ASSQDRYRTSGGETQY
15 | NA | TRBV19 | ASSIDHFQRSSYEQY
13 | NA | TRBV7-9 | ASSRPQGAEETQY
12 | NA | TRBV10-3 | AISEGDGGGGYT
11 | few | TRBV2 | ASTGVGNTEAF
14 | once | TRBV20-1 | SASPQTSGTYNEQF
12 | few | TRBV2 | ASSFRGVYNEQF
11 | few | TRBV19 | ASRTDSQETQY
10 | many | TRBV19 | ASSTGQETQY
11 | NA | TRBV13 | ASSSPQHTEQF
10 | once | TRBV29-1 | SVGTGANGYT
15 | NA | TRBV25-1 | ASSERIDQVGISPLH
13 | few | TRBV7-9 | ASSPVVTTNSPLH
12 | few | TRBV28 | ASSLWLADYGYT
10 | few | TRBV10-3 | AISPGGTEAF
13 | many | TRBV10-3 | AISESSSAQETQY
14 | few | TRBV6-1 | ASSQTSGGATDTQY
10 | NA | TRBV6-4 | ASSELRDRGF
16 | few | TRBV27 | ASSTRRVLTSRTGELF
15 | many | TRBV5-4 | ASSSGLAGASVETQY
13 | NA | TRBV9 | ASSVGWLAKNIQY
12 | NA | TRBV19 | ARRGTSDSYEQY
14 | NA | TRBV7-6 | ASSPFTGTLNTEAF
11 | NA | TRBV4-1 | ASSQHQGAEAF
13 | NA | TRBV19 | ASSQGLAGYNEQF
12 | once | TRBV24-1 | ATGAVSSYNEQF
11 | few | TRBV28 | ASRPRENTEAF
12 | few | TRBV19 | ASSMTTGGSPLH
14 | few | TRBV5-6 | ASSNSGVRLWFGQF
11 | once | TRBV19 | ASRQYGNQPQH
11 | NA | TRBV29-1 | SEEDRTNTEAF
9 | NA | TRBV7-2 | ASSYLGGYT
10 | NA | TRBV19 | ASSAQFGEQY
12 | NA | TRBV20-1 | SASQGQGIYEQY
11 | NA | TRBV10-3 | AISASGSYEQY
11 | many | TRBV20-1 | SAPKTGTYGYT
10 | NA | TRBV2 | AAKGTAYEQY
15 | NA | TRBV20-1 | SARRQGGTDTNQPQH
10 | many | TRBV7-7 | ASSLGEGELF
12 | NA | TRBV2 | ASSGGDSKNIQY
14 | many | TRBV7-2 | ASSLERAGGRETQY
14 | many | TRBV10-1 | ATPRRRGIPFYEQY
16 | many | TRBV7-6 | ASSPWGASSSYNSPLH
14 | NA | TRBV7-2 | ASSVGGRAWGNIQY
17 | NA | TRBV11-2 | ASSLWGLAGHSGANVLT